The next 23 T cell receptor beta chains were all read from a single sample in a study of shared clonotypes between healthy human individuals. The data were produced by immunoSEQ multiplex PCR, yet TCRdb's version contains in-frame clones alone and is incomplete. The table lists roughly 2,500,000 clones, approximately 93% of them singletons, with 0.36% in the top ten. Sequencing input: naive CD4+ T cells from PBMCs. The subset is: CD45RA+ positively selected. These receptors were taken from a man aged 18 to 29 in good health. Some clones in this sample may be carry-over from other donors' samples.

The chain employs TRBV6-1 and TRBJ2-3; a weak D match, TRBD1 (6 bases). The CDR3 loop spans 16 amino acids. With 3 bases removed from V and 8 bases from J, the gap between germline ends came to 21 bases. Germline V lookup: CDR1 MNHNS, CDR2 SASEGT. In DNA form, the CDR3 reads TGTGCCAGCAGTGAGGTGATGGACAGCTTCAGGGGTACGCAGTATTTT. This gives the protein CASSEVMDSFRGTQYF.

The J gene is TRBJ2-7, the V gene TRBV15; 7 bases are shared with TRBD2. With V trimmed by 3 bases and J by 5 bases, 16 bases remained unmatched. Per the germline V gene, CDR1 is LNHNV and CDR2 is YYDKDF (reference sequence). The CDR3 consists of 17 residues. In DNA form, the CDR3 reads TGTGCCACCAGCAGGGGCCTGGGGAGGGCCCCAGGCGACGAGCAGTACTTC. This translates into CATSRGLGRAPGDEQYF.

This chain uses TRBV5-1 with TRBJ2-7; TRBD1 matches 7 bases. The junction had 4 bases not matched to a gene; V was cut back by 2 bases and J by 2 bases. Germline V gene sequence: CDR1 SGHRS, CDR2 YFSETQ. CDR3 size: 14 residues. This chain's CDR3 is CASSLGQAPYEQYF. In DNA form, the CDR3 reads TGCGCCAGCAGCTTAGGACAGGCGCCCTACGAGCAGTACTTC.

This clone was detected a few times. The sample carries other DNA sequences with the same CDR3. This rearrangement joins TRBV5-1 to TRBJ1-2, with TRBD1 matching over 9 bases. Germline V lookup: CDR1 SGHRS, CDR2 YFSETQ. V trimming: 4 bases; J trimming: 4 bases; junction bases outside the gene matches: 2. The CDR3 contains 13 residues. CDR3 sequence: CASSPDRGYGYTF. In DNA form, the CDR3 reads TGCGCCAGCAGCCCGGACAGGGGCTATGGCTACACCTTC.

This rearrangement joins TRBV4-2 to TRBJ1-3; 9 bases align to TRBD1. The junction had 9 bases not matched to a gene; V was cut back by 2 bases and J by 1 base. The CDR3 consists of 18 residues. Germline lookup yields CDR1 LGHNA and CDR2 YNFKEQ. The CDR3 loop is CASSQLGTGSLSGNTIYF. CDR3 bases: TGTGCCAGCAGCCAACTAGGGACAGGGTCCCTATCTGGAAACACCATATATTTT.

The chain combines TRBV4-2 with TRBJ2-1; 11 nucleotides agree with TRBD2. This CDR3 contains 16 residues. Germline V gene lookup returns CDR1 LGHNA and CDR2 YNFKEQ. V shed 1 base, J shed 7 bases, and the junction held 6 bases outside the gene matches. CDR3 in amino acids: CASSQGVAGGENEQFF. The CDR3 bases are TGTGCCAGCAGCCAAGGGGTAGCGGGAGGGGAAAATGAGCAGTTCTTC.

About this clone itself: The same CDR3 is also encoded by other DNA sequences in this sample. This chain links TRBV11-2 with TRBJ2-5, with D uncertain. CDR3 length equals 12 residues. The V and J ends lost 5 bases and 2 bases respectively, with 6 bases between them. Germline V CDR1 and CDR2: SGHAT, FQNNGV. This CDR3 is CASSNLQETQYF. CDR3 sequence (DNA): TGTGCCAGCAGCAACCTACAAGAGACCCAGTACTTC.

The rearrangement joins TRBV6-1 to TRBJ2-1, with D perhaps matching TRBD2 (5 bases). This CDR3 region has 12 residues. Germline CDR1 reads MNHNS; CDR2 reads SASEGT. Trimming shortened V by 4 bases and J by 8 bases, and 9 bases separated the two germline ends. This chain's CDR3 is CASSGGFDEQFF. CDR3 sequence (DNA): TGTGCCAGCAGTGGCGGGTTCGATGAGCAGTTCTTC.

The CDR3 sequence: CASSLAEDTYEQYF. DNA for the CDR3: TGCGCCAGCAGCTTGGCCGAGGACACCTACGAGCAGTACTTC. V and J are TRBV5-1 and TRBJ2-7; tentative D call: TRBD1 (5 bases). This CDR3 is 14 amino acids long. Germline CDR1 is SGHRS and CDR2 is YFSETQ. The V and J ends lost 0 bases and 2 bases respectively, with 9 bases between them.

The V and J genes are TRBV28 and TRBJ1-5, with no clear D. CDR1 and CDR2 (germline): MDHEN, SYDVKM. The V end was cut by 3 bases, the J end by 10 bases, with 10 bases between. CDR3 length: 12 residues. The DNA for the CDR3 is TGTGCCAGCAGTTTCCGGGAAGGACCCCAGCATTTT. Protein sequence: CASSFREGPQHF.

This clone was seen a single time. The rearrangement uses TRBV5-1 and TRBJ2-3; D unclear. Between the trimmed V and J ends, which lost 4 bases and 1 base, there was a span of 13 bases. Germline-derived CDR1 and CDR2 are SGHRS and YFSETQ. CDR3 length: 15 residues. The CDR3 loop is CASSPVDARTDTQYF. The CDR3 DNA is TGCGCCAGCAGCCCGGTAGATGCACGCACAGATACGCAGTATTTT.

This clone has only a few counts. This sample also contains other DNA sequences that code for the same CDR3. V usage is TRBV5-1 and J usage is TRBJ2-2, with D possibly matching TRBD1 (6 bases). CDR1 is SGHRS and CDR2 is YFSETQ in the germline V gene. Between the trimmed V and J ends, which lost 0 bases and 3 bases, there was a span of 9 bases. The CDR3 consists of 15 residues. CDR3 sequence: CASSLVAGDTGELFF. The CDR3 DNA reads TGCGCCAGCAGCTTGGTGGCAGGGGACACCGGGGAGCTGTTTTTT.

Here the CDR3 DNA reads TGTGCCAGCAGTCGGACCTGGTCCACTGAAGCTTTCTTT. The encoded protein is CASSRTWSTEAFF. The genes are TRBV27 and TRBJ1-1; D not resolved. Germline V gene data show CDR1 as MNHEY and CDR2 as SMNVEV (reference sequence). Trimming left V 5 bases short and J 4 bases short, with 11 bases between. There are 13 residues in the CDR3.

The rearrangement links TRBV5-6 to TRBJ2-5; D gene ambiguous. This CDR3 is 17 amino acids long. Trimming left V 2 bases short and J 9 bases short, with 26 bases between. Germline loops: CDR1 SGHDT, CDR2 YYEEEE. The CDR3 loop reads CASSLGYGGGPSRPQYF. The CDR3 nucleotides are TGTGCCAGCAGCTTAGGATATGGCGGCGGTCCTTCCAGGCCCCAGTACTTC.

On this clone itself: The sample has other DNA sequences that encode this CDR3 too. The J gene is TRBJ1-1, the V gene TRBV5-4, with D unresolved. Trimming took 0 bases from V and 5 from J, leaving 11 bases between them. The CDR3 loop spans 14 amino acids. Germline CDR1 reads SGHNT; CDR2 reads YYREEE (reference sequence). The CDR3: CASSLEGGRTEAFF. CDR3 in DNA: TGTGCCAGCAGCTTGGAGGGAGGGAGAACTGAAGCTTTCTTT.

V is TRBV10-3 and J is TRBJ2-7; TRBD1 aligns across 7 bases. The ends lost 4 bases at V and 6 bases at J; junction bases unmatched: 9. Per germline, CDR1 ENHRY and CDR2 SYGVKD. The CDR3 is made up of 14 amino acids. CDR3 nucleotide sequence: TGTGCCATCAGTGGAACCCGGACAGGTGGCGAGCAGTACTTC. Translating gives CAISGTRTGGEQYF.

Only one count was recorded for this clone. V is TRBV28 and J is TRBJ1-1; the match to TRBD1 covers 8 bases. Per germline, CDR1 MDHEN and CDR2 SYDVKM. V trimming: 2 bases; J trimming: 1 base; junction bases outside the gene matches: 12. The CDR3 contains 18 residues. CDR3 region: CASSLGAPRGRGNTEAFF. The CDR3 DNA sequence: TGTGCCAGCAGTTTAGGGGCCCCCAGGGGGCGGGGGAACACTGAAGCTTTCTTT.

The V call is TRBV5-6, the J call TRBJ1-2; tentatively, D is TRBD1 (5 bases). The CDR3 covers 15 residues. V was trimmed by 3 bases and J by 4 bases, leaving 16 bases between them. CDR1 and CDR2 from the germline V gene are SGHDT and YYEEEE. CDR3 DNA: TGTGCCAGCAGCTCTCTCCAGGGATGGAGCTATGGCTACACCTTC. Translating gives CASSSLQGWSYGYTF. Based on the CDR3 plus reference TRBV5-6 and TRBJ1-2, the full variable domain is DAGVTQSPTHLIKTRGQQVTLRCSPKSGHDTVSWYQQALGQGPQFIFQYYEEEERQRGNFPDRFSGHQFPNYSSELNVNALLLGDSALYLCASSSLQGWSYGYTFGSGTRLTVV.

A remark on this clone: At the DNA level, this CDR3 is encoded by other sequences in the same sample as well. The gene calls are TRBV11-2 and TRBJ2-3; unclear D gene. The CDR3 length is 13 residues. Deletions cut 0 bases from V and 3 bases from J, with 4 bases between. CDR1 and CDR2 from the germline V gene are SGHAT and FQNNGV. DNA of the CDR3: TGTGCCAGCAGCTTAGACAGGACAGATACGCAGTATTTT. Its translation is CASSLDRTDTQYF. Using reference TRBV11-2 and TRBJ2-3 for the parts outside the CDR3, the full variable domain is EAGVAQSPRYKIIEKRQSVAFWCNPISGHATLYWYQQILGQGPKLLIQFQNNGVVDDSQLPKDRFSAERLKGVDSTLKIQPAKLEDSAVYLCASSLDRTDTQYFGPGTRLTVL.

In regard to this clone: At the DNA level, this CDR3 is encoded by other sequences in the same sample as well. The V gene is TRBV7-3, the J gene TRBJ2-6; no clear D. V lost 3 bases to trimming and J lost 0 bases, with 3 bases between them. CDR3 size: 14 residues. Germline V gene data show CDR1 as SGHTA and CDR2 as FQGTGA. The CDR3 region is CASSLDSGANVLTF. CDR3 bases: TGTGCCAGCAGCTTGGACTCTGGGGCCAACGTCCTGACTTTC.

V gene TRBV4-3 combines with J gene TRBJ2-7; D is unresolved. Deletions cut 0 bases from V and 2 bases from J, with 8 bases between. The CDR3 has 14 residues. Germline V CDR1 and CDR2: LGHNA, YSLEER. The DNA for the CDR3 is TGCGCCAGCAGCCAAGAGGCCAGAACCTACGAGCAGTACTTC. The encoded protein is CASSQEARTYEQYF.

V and J are TRBV29-1 and TRBJ1-2; TRBD1 matches at 7 bases. CDR3 length: 15 residues. With V trimmed by 6 bases and J by 2 bases, 12 bases remained unmatched. Germline V lookup: CDR1 SQVTM, CDR2 ANQGSEA. The CDR3 nucleotides read TGCAGCGTCTCCCCAGTCCTACAGGGGAACTATGGCTACACCTTC. Protein sequence: CSVSPVLQGNYGYTF. Complete variable domain (other parts from reference TRBV29-1 and TRBJ1-2): SAVISQKPSRDICQRGTSLTIQCQVDSQVTMMFWYRQQPGQSLTLIATANQGSEATYESGFVIDKFPISRPNLTFSTLTVSNMSPEDSSIYLCSVSPVLQGNYGYTFGSGTRLTVV.

This clone has only one observation. The chain employs TRBV9 and TRBJ2-5, with D perhaps matching TRBD2 (5 bases). V was trimmed by 0 bases and J by 4 bases, leaving 19 bases between them. Germline values: CDR1 SGDLS, CDR2 YYNGEE. The length of the CDR3 is 17 residues. CDR3 DNA: TGTGCCAGCAGCGTAGGTGGTCGCGGGCTCGGTGCAGAGACCCAGTACTTC. The encoded protein is CASSVGGRGLGAETQYF.